This TCR beta chain stems from a study of somatic mutations in cytotoxic T cells in rheumatoid arthritis. Background on the study: The authors flow-sorted some V beta antibody-stained T-cell populations at nearly 100% purity, including V beta1+ cells that they sequenced for TCRB.

Overall study findings and caveats: It was in rheumatoid arthritis patients, but not in healthy controls, that CD8+ clonality increased with age.

Comment on this clone: Its cognate antigen is unknown.

Using immunoSEQ multiplex PCR, the repertoire was profiled, and TCRdb retains in-frame clones only, with some absent. The table lists around 20,000 clones, approximately 78% of them singletons. With 0 bases clipped from V and 3 bases from J, the junction kept 18 bases outside the gene matches. From germline, CDR1 is SGDLS and CDR2 YYNGEE. The CDR3 extends over 19 amino acids. This sequence originates from an adult with rheumatoid arthritis. The rearrangement joins TRBV9 to TRBJ2-7; 7 nucleotides align to TRBD2. The sequenced material came from CD8+ T cells sorted from blood. In nucleotides, the CDR3 is TGTGCCAGCAGCGTAGAGACCCTCCGGCGGGAGAACTCCCACTACGAGCAGTACTTC. This translates into CASSVETLRRENSHYEQYF.